The clone carrying this TCR beta chain was counted a few times. In the authors' methods: Scientists estimated how many nucleated cells there were by amplifying reference gene primers. This table comes from immunoSEQ multiplex PCR, and its TCRdb copy is limited to in-frame clones, with some not included. Clone size and the V and J calls come from that table; the DNA yielded D and trimming. This sample has about 75,000 clones; less than 85% occur once, and the top ten carry about 5.4%. This sample is drawn from a study of blood T cell repertoires in COVID-19. About the study: Both acute and convalescent COVID-19 samples were obtained from the United States, Italy and Spain. T cells, B-cell-depleted T cells, or PBMCs provided the cDNA or gDNA that served as material.

This CDR3 has 15 amino acids. Germline V gene data show CDR1 as SGHAT and CDR2 as FQNNGV. The trim removed 5 bases at V and 2 bases at J, leaving 5 bases unmatched. The chain has TRBV11-2 and TRBJ1-2, with TRBD1 matching over 10 bases. The sequencing input was peripheral blood. This receptor was identified in a woman older than 75 with active or convalescent COVID-19. CDR3 residues: CASSHPGQGNYGYTF. For the CDR3, the DNA is TGTGCCAGCAGCCATCCGGGACAGGGGAACTATGGCTACACCTTC. The full variable domain, rest sourced from reference TRBV11-2 and TRBJ1-2, is EAGVAQSPRYKIIEKRQSVAFWCNPISGHATLYWYQQILGQGPKLLIQFQNNGVVDDSQLPKDRFSAERLKGVDSTLKIQPAKLEDSAVYLCASSHPGQGNYGYTFGSGTRLTVV.